This TCR beta chain was sequenced in a study of breast tumors, draining lymph nodes, adjacent tissues. The study's findings and limits: Tumor repertoires ranked between lymph nodes and nontumor tissue in diversity, with V and J gene preferences. Most tumor T cells seemingly derive from lymph node, then expand in tumor.

Breast cancer patients provided tissue from their axillary draining lymph nodes. MiXCR was run by TCRdb on the multiplex PCR reads, yielding one entry per CDR3 protein. The sample has more than 80,000 distinct CDR3 sequences, under 40% seen once. Germline V CDR1 and CDR2: MNHEY, SVGEGT. CDR3 length: 13 amino acids. As regards this clonotype: The antigen remains undetermined. A much larger clone sits a single nucleotide away, making a read error possible.

The material sequenced was axillary lymph node tissue. The TCR originated in a female donor with breast cancer. Some clones in this sample may be carry-over from other donors' samples. The chain has TRBV6-2 or TRBV6-3 and TRBJ2-3; TRBD1 is a possible D gene (5 bases). The DNA of the CDR3 is TGTGCCAGCAAATGGGGCGGCACAGGTACGCAGTATTTT. This codes for CASKWGGTGTQYF.